Listed below are T cell receptor beta chains from one sample, sequenced in a study of STAT3 mutations in large granular lymphocyte leukemia. Only in-frame clones appear in the TCRdb table, and some are missing; sequencing was by immunoSEQ multiplex PCR. The data show 9,500 to 14,000 clones, over 75% seen once. Sequences were obtained from peripheral blood mononuclear cells. These receptors all stem from a man older than 75 with T-cell large granular lymphocyte leukemia. Some clones in this sample may be carry-over from other donors' samples. Both conserved end residues are part of each CDR3.

V gene: TRBV5-1
J gene: TRBJ1-1
CDR3 protein: CASGTGTLGTEAFF

V gene: TRBV5-6
J gene: TRBJ1-2
CDR3 protein: CASSLADGPPHYTF

V gene: TRBV7-9
J gene: TRBJ1-6
CDR3 protein: CASSVGQGSPLHF

V gene: TRBV19
J gene: TRBJ1-2
CDR3 protein: CASSILRGARGYTF

V gene: TRBV5-1
J gene: TRBJ1-4
CDR3 protein: CARGGGREKLFF

V gene: TRBV5-5
J gene: TRBJ1-1
CDR3 protein: CASSNHDTQGMNTEAFF

V gene: TRBV18
J gene: TRBJ1-2
CDR3 protein: CASSPSTDYGYTF

V gene: TRBV27
J gene: TRBJ1-2
CDR3 protein: CASSPRGQSGYTF

V gene: TRBV5-6
J gene: TRBJ2-1
CDR3 protein: CASSRPTSGGWSSYNEQFF

V gene: TRBV5-6
J gene: TRBJ2-7
CDR3 protein: CASSLGWDSYEQYF

V gene: TRBV7-2
J gene: TRBJ2-7
CDR3 protein: CASSLVVETYEQYF

V gene: TRBV25-1
J gene: TRBJ1-6
CDR3 protein: CASRERGDYNSPLHF

V gene: TRBV5-1
J gene: TRBJ2-2
CDR3 protein: CASSLDGGAKSGELFF

V gene: TRBV14
J gene: TRBJ2-2
CDR3 protein: CASSQPGELFF

V gene: TRBV29-1
J gene: TRBJ1-2
CDR3 protein: CSVSHNGYTF

V gene: TRBV10-2
J gene: TRBJ1-6
CDR3 protein: CASGGTTNSPLHF

V gene: TRBV6-6
J gene: TRBJ2-2
CDR3 protein: CASSQGTGVTGELFF

V gene: TRBV19
J gene: TRBJ1-6
CDR3 protein: CASSIAQVKDSPLHF

V gene: TRBV7-9
J gene: TRBJ2-3
CDR3 protein: CASSPRGPDTQYF

V gene: TRBV7-6
J gene: TRBJ2-7
CDR3 protein: CASSLETGSGYEQYF

V gene: TRBV18
J gene: TRBJ1-3
CDR3 protein: CASSGTGSFGNTIYF

V gene: TRBV10-3
J gene: TRBJ1-2
CDR3 protein: CAISERTAFVGYTF

V gene: TRBV11-2
J gene: TRBJ2-7
CDR3 protein: CASSSSGTREQYF

V gene: TRBV6-6
J gene: TRBJ1-4
CDR3 protein: CASSSYGATNEKLFF

V gene: TRBV29-1
J gene: TRBJ1-2
CDR3 protein: CSVEGQGVGTGYTF

V gene: TRBV7-2
J gene: TRBJ2-5
CDR3 protein: CASSLARQKQYF

V gene: TRBV7-9
J gene: TRBJ2-1
CDR3 protein: CASSEDTSREQFF

V gene: TRBV19
J gene: TRBJ1-5
CDR3 protein: CASNREPQHF

V gene: TRBV10-3
J gene: TRBJ2-5
CDR3 protein: CAISGSGTGETQYF

V gene: TRBV5-1
J gene: TRBJ2-3
CDR3 protein: CASSLRVAGGTDTQYF

V gene: TRBV29-1
J gene: TRBJ1-2
CDR3 protein: CSVDGWSTF

V gene: TRBV4-1
J gene: TRBJ1-6
CDR3 protein: CASSQVEGARNSPLHF

V gene: TRBV7-2
J gene: TRBJ1-2
CDR3 protein: CASSLSPGMNYGYTF

V gene: TRBV18
J gene: TRBJ1-1
CDR3 protein: CASSPLDRRNTEAFF

V gene: TRBV7-7
J gene: TRBJ1-6
CDR3 protein: CASSRNDLTPLHF

V gene: TRBV7-3
J gene: TRBJ2-5
CDR3 protein: CASSLAGNQETQYF

V gene: TRBV18
J gene: TRBJ2-7
CDR3 protein: CASSPIGTAIPSSYEQYF

V gene: TRBV6-5
J gene: TRBJ2-7
CDR3 protein: CASSPGTGLYEQYF

V gene: TRBV7-6
J gene: TRBJ2-7
CDR3 protein: CASSEDRAEQYF

V gene: TRBV29-1
J gene: .
CDR3 protein: CSVFGMPAYEQYF

V gene: TRBV7-2
J gene: TRBJ2-7
CDR3 protein: CASSLEVVGPHSYEQYF

V gene: TRBV28
J gene: TRBJ2-7
CDR3 protein: CASLGIDEQYF

V gene: TRBV4-1
J gene: TRBJ1-3
CDR3 protein: CASSLSGNTIYF

V gene: TRBV4-2
J gene: TRBJ1-6
CDR3 protein: CASSRPGQVMALHF

V gene: TRBV5-1
J gene: TRBJ1-3
CDR3 protein: CASSGRQGGGGNTIYF

V gene: TRBV7-2
J gene: TRBJ1-6
CDR3 protein: CASSPLVSSPLHF

V gene: TRBV11-1
J gene: TRBJ1-4
CDR3 protein: CASSNRQGPNEKLFF

V gene: TRBV4-3
J gene: TRBJ2-1
CDR3 protein: CASSQDRTTGPYNEQFF